This T cell receptor (beta chain) was identified during a study of control samples from healthy donors and cancer patients. J gave up 6 bases and V 5 bases, and 15 bases lay outside the gene matches. Germline V gives CDR1 SGHVS, CDR2 FNYEAQ. CDR3 length: 17 residues. Some clones are missing from TCRdb's copy, which holds only in-frame ones; the method was immunoSEQ multiplex PCR. The table shows around 68,000 clones, with around 84% occurring only once. The origin of this receptor is a woman aged 45-65 years with lung cancer. Material for sequencing was PBMCs. This chain uses TRBV7-6 with TRBJ2-3; 9 nucleotides agree with TRBD1. CDR3 amino acids: CASSLNAQGTGSDTQYF. DNA of the CDR3: TGTGCCAGCAGCCTGAATGCTCAAGGGACAGGGTCCGATACGCAGTATTTT.